This TCR beta chain was captured in a study of cytomegalovirus exposure and HLA in healthy donors. The PCR had 60 Vbeta and 13 Jbeta primers. Sequencing used immunoSEQ multiplex PCR; TCRdb keeps in-frame clones, though not all of them. The sample lists roughly 200,000 clones; approximately 86% were seen once. General observations from the study: Certain sequence variants were highly shared and formed a cluster, and this cluster was likely a sequencing artifact. Several V segments, TRBV6-2 and TRBV6-3 among them, could not be told apart and were dropped.

A remark on this clone: Its antigen is as yet unknown.

The V and J ends lost 3 bases and 4 bases, in that order; junction bases with no gene match: 8. CDR1 and CDR2 (germline): SGDLS, YYNGEE. The CDR3 runs 15 residues. The receptor was derived from a woman younger than 45 in good health and CMV-seronegative. The rearrangement uses TRBV9 and TRBJ1-2, with TRBD1 matching 8 bases. Sequenced: PBMCs. Here the CDR3 DNA reads TGTGCCAGCAGCGCGGGGGACAGGAGGCCCTATGGCTACACCTTC. It yields the protein CASSAGDRRPYGYTF.